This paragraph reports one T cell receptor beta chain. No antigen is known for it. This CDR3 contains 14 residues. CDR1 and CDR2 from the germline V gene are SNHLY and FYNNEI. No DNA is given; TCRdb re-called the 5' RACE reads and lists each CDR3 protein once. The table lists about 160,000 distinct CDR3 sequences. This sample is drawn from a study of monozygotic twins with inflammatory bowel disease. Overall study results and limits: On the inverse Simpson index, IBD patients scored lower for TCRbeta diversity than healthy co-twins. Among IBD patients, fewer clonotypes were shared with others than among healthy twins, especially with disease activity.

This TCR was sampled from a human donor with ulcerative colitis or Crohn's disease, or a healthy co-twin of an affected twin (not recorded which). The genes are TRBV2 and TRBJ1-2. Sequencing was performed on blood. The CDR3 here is CASRRAEGLYGYTF. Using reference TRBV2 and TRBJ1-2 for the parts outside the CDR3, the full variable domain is EPEVTQTPSHQVTQMGQEVILRCVPISNHLYFYWYRQILGQKVEFLVSFYNNEISEKSEIFDDQFSVERPDGSNFTLKIRSTKLEDSAMYFCASRRAEGLYGYTFGSGTRLTVV.